Presented here are 9 T cell receptor beta chains from one specimen sequenced in a study of Ad26.COV2.S vaccination and SARS-CoV-2 variants. Treatment given: around 19 received Ad26.COV2.S at low or high dose, single or two shots; 5 received placebo; per-sample allocation not given. Following the first vaccine or placebo injection, samples were taken on day 63. This table comes from immunoSEQ multiplex PCR, and its TCRdb copy is limited to in-frame clones, with some not included. The table shows 350,000 to 450,000 clones, with around 92% occurring only once. The starting material was peripheral blood, obtained in a trial of Ad26.COV2.S vaccine versus placebo. The source is a person aged 18-65 years who received the Ad26.COV2.S COVID-19 vaccine or a placebo.

This chain connects TRBV3-1 (or the pseudogene TRBV3-2) to TRBJ2-2; D is uncertain. The CDR3 runs 14 residues. Trimming cost V 0 bases and J 7 bases, with 9 bases left between them. CDR1 is LGHDT, CDR2 YNNKEL, per germline (reference sequence). As DNA, the CDR3 is TGTGCCAGCAGCCAAGATTACGGGTTCGGGGAGCTGTTTTTT. This translates into CASSQDYGFGELFF.

The V gene is TRBV6-2 or TRBV6-3, the J gene TRBJ1-1; D unresolved. The CDR3 has 19 amino acids. V was shortened by 0 bases and J by 1 base, with 21 bases between the two germline ends. Germline-derived CDR1 and CDR2 are MNHEY and SVGEGT. CDR3 DNA: TGTGCCAGCAGTTACTCGAAAATTATGATGTCAGTTGGGAACACTGAAGCTTTCTTT. Its translation is CASSYSKIMMSVGNTEAFF.

The chain uses TRBV20-1 and TRBJ2-6; D is perhaps TRBD1 (6 bases). This CDR3 has 16 amino acids. V was clipped by 3 bases and J by 0 bases, with 12 bases between them. The germline V gene encodes CDR1 DFQATT and CDR2 SNEGSKA (reference sequence). This CDR3 reads CSASKAGASGANVLTF. The DNA for the CDR3 is TGCAGTGCTAGTAAAGCAGGGGCCTCTGGGGCCAACGTCCTGACTTTC.

The table lists this clone with a count of one. This rearrangement joins TRBV2 to TRBJ2-6, with TRBD2 as a possible D gene (6 bases). Looked up from germline, CDR1 is SNHLY and CDR2 is FYNNEI. The CDR3 has 15 residues. V lost 4 bases, J lost 4 bases, and 11 bases lay in between. CDR3 amino acids: CASSAGGSGANVLTF. The CDR3 region has the DNA TGTGCCAGCAGTGCCGGGGGATCAGGGGCCAACGTCCTGACTTTC.

A word on this clone: Relative to the germline gene, one junction end is altered; a read error may explain this. The chain combines TRBV24-1 with TRBJ2-7; TRBD2 is a possible D gene (6 bases). CDR1 KGHDR and CDR2 SFDVKD come from the germline V gene. The CDR3 runs to 12 residues. CDR3 sequence: CATSDLPGLLSF. In nucleotides, the CDR3 is TGTGCCACCAGTGATCTACCGGGACTCCTAAGCTTC.

The chain joins TRBV7-9 to TRBJ1-2; D is unclear. The CDR3 has 14 amino acids. Between the trimmed V and J ends, which lost 4 bases and 0 bases, there was a span of 9 bases. CDR1 SEHNR and CDR2 FQNEAQ come from the germline V gene (reference sequence). This chain's CDR3 is CASSSPGSNYGYTF. CDR3 sequence (DNA): TGTGCCAGCAGCTCCCCCGGGTCTAACTATGGCTACACCTTC.

This clone was recorded only once. In DNA, the CDR3 is TGTGCCAGCAGCCCGGACGGCGACACTGAAGCTTTCTTT. Its translation is CASSPDGDTEAFF. The rearrangement joins TRBV6-5 to TRBJ1-1; D not resolved. V lost 6 bases to trimming and J lost 3 bases, with 11 bases between them. The germline V gene has CDR1 MNHEY and CDR2 SVGAGI. The length of the CDR3 is 13 residues.

This chain joins TRBV18 and TRBJ2-7; TRBD1 matches at 7 bases. The CDR3 is 17 amino acids. V dropped 3 bases and J dropped 1; count of bases not matched to a gene: 12. CDR1 and CDR2 (germline): KGHSH, LQKENI. The CDR3 bases are TGTGCCAGCTCACCGCGGTACGGGACAGAGAAATCCTACGAGCAGTACTTC. The encoded protein is CASSPRYGTEKSYEQYF.

The table lists this clone with a count of one. The rearrangement uses TRBV5-1 and TRBJ2-3, with D unclear. Deletions cut 0 bases from V and 0 bases from J, with 14 bases between. From germline, CDR1 is SGHRS and CDR2 YFSETQ. This CDR3 comprises 17 residues. CDR3 nucleotides: TGCGCCAGCAGCTTGGCCTGGGGTCGTGGTAGCACAGATACGCAGTATTTT. Protein: CASSLAWGRGSTDTQYF.